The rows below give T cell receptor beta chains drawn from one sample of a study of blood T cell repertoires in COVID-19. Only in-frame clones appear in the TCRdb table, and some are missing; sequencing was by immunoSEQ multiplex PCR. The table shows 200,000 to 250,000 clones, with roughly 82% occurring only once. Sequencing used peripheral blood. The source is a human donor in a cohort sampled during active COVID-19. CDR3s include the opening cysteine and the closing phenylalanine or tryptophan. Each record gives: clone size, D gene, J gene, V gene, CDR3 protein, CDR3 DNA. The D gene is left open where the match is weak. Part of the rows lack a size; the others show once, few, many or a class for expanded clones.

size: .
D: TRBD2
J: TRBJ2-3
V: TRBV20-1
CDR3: CSASYGRGTDTQYF
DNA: TGCAGTGCTAGTTATGGGAGGGGCACAGATACGCAGTATTTT

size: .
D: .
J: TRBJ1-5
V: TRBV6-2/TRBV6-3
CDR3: CASSFGGENQPQHF
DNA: TGTGCCAGCAGTTTCGGGGGGGAAAATCAGCCCCAGCATTTT

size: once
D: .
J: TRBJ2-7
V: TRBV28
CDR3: CASSLTEAYEQYF
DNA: TGTGCCAGCAGTTTGACAGAGGCCTACGAGCAGTACTTC

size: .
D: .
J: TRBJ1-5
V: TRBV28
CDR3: CASKRGTFNQPQHF
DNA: TGTGCCAGCAAAAGGGGGACATTTAATCAGCCCCAGCATTTT

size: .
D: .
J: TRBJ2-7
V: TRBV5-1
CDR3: CASSLASQAYEQYF
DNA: TGCGCCAGCAGCTTGGCCTCGCAGGCCTACGAGCAGTACTTC

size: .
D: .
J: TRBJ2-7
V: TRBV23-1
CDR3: CASPTPQIYRQANGWDEQYF
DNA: TGCGCCAGCCCGACCCCCCAAATATACCGACAGGCCAACGGGTGGGACGAGCAGTACTTC

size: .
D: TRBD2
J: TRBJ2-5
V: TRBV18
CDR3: CASSPPGGRGTQYF
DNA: TGTGCCAGCTCACCACCGGGAGGGCGCGGGACCCAGTACTTC

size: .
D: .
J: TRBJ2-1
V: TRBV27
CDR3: CASGWRGPDNEQFF
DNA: TGTGCCAGCGGGTGGAGAGGGCCAGACAATGAGCAGTTCTTC

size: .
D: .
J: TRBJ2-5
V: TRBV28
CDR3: CASRHPGFRGDLETQYF
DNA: TGTGCCAGCCGACATCCCGGGTTCAGGGGAGATTTAGAGACCCAGTACTTC

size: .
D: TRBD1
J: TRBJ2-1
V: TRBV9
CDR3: CASSNGTVYNEQFF
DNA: TGTGCCAGCAGCAATGGGACAGTATACAATGAGCAGTTCTTC

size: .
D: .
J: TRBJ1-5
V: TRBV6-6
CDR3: CASRPTGFNQPQHF
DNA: TGTGCCAGCAGGCCTACAGGGTTCAATCAGCCCCAGCATTTT

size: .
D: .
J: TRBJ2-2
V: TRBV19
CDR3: CASSIAGRGTGELFF
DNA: TGTGCCAGTAGTATAGCGGGTCGCGGCACCGGGGAGCTGTTTTTT

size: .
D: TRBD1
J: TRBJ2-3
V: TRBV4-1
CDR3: CASSQVQGAPPDTQYF
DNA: TGCGCCAGCAGCCAAGTACAGGGGGCCCCCCCAGATACGCAGTATTTT

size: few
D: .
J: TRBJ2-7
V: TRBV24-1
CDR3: CATSDPMTGLNEQYF
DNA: TGTGCCACCAGTGATCCCATGACAGGATTGAACGAGCAGTACTTC

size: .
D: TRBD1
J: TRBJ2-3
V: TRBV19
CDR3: CASAGQGYTDTQYF
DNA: TGTGCCAGTGCCGGACAGGGCTACACAGATACGCAGTATTTT

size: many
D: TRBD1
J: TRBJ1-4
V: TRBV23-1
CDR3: CASSRPGQGARKLFF
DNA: TGCGCCAGCAGTCGCCCTGGGCAGGGGGCGCGAAAACTGTTTTTT

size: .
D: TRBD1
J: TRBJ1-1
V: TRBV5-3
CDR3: CARSGYRGRFFTEAFF
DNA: TGTGCCAGAAGCGGGTACAGGGGGCGTTTTTTCACTGAAGCTTTCTTT

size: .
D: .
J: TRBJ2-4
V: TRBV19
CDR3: CASSTRGAQGNIQYF
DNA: TGTGCCAGTAGTACCCGCGGGGCACAGGGGAACATTCAGTACTTC

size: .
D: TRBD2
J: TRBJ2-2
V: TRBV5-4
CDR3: CASSLGLAGLGELFF
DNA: TGTGCCAGCAGCTTGGGGCTAGCGGGACTCGGGGAGCTGTTTTTT

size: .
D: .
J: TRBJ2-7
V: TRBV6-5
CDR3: CASSYGGTNYEQYF
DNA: TGTGCCAGCAGTTACGGTGGGACAAACTACGAGCAGTACTTC

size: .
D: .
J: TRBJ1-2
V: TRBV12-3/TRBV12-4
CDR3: CASSFPTDGYTF
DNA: TGTGCCAGCAGTTTTCCGACAGATGGCTACACCTTC

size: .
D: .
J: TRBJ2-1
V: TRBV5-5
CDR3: CASSLEGDPSYNEQFF
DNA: TGTGCCAGCAGCTTGGAGGGGGACCCCTCCTACAATGAGCAGTTCTTC

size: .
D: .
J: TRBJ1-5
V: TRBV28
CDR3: CASSLSGGSYQPQHF
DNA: TGTGCCAGCAGTTTATCCGGGGGGTCCTATCAGCCCCAGCATTTT

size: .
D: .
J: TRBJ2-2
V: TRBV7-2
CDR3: CASSLIWGRTGELFF
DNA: TGTGCCAGCAGCTTAATCTGGGGGCGCACCGGGGAGCTGTTTTTT

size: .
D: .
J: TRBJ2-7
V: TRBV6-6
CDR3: CASSLSNFYEQYF
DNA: TGTGCCAGCAGTTTATCCAACTTCTACGAGCAGTACTTC

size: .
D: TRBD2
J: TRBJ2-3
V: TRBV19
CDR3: CASSITSGYTDTQYF
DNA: TGTGCCAGTAGTATTACTAGCGGATACACAGATACGCAGTATTTT

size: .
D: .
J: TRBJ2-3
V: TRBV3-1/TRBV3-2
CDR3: CASSQDGAGRDTQYF
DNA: TGTGCCAGCAGCCAAGATGGGGCGGGAAGGGATACGCAGTATTTT

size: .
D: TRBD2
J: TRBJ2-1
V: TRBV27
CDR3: CASSSPHSSGRANEQFF
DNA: TGTGCCAGCAGTTCCCCGCACTCTAGCGGGAGAGCCAATGAGCAGTTCTTC

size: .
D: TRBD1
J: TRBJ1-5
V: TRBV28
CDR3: CASIPGDRGLNQPQHF
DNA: TGTGCCAGCATCCCCGGCGACAGGGGGCTTAATCAGCCCCAGCATTTT

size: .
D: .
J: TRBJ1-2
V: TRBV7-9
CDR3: CASTLGRNGYTF
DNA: TGTGCCAGCACCCTGGGGAGGAATGGCTACACCTTC

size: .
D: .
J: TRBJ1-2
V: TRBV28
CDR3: CASSLGPIGYTF
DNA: TGTGCCAGCAGTTTAGGGCCCATCGGCTACACCTTC

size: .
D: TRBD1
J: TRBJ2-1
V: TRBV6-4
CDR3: CANRRRQGQFF
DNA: TGTGCCAACCGGAGGCGACAGGGGCAGTTCTTC

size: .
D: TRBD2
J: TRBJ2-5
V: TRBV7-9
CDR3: CASGREVGETQYF
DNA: TGTGCCAGCGGGCGGGAGGTCGGAGAGACCCAGTACTTC

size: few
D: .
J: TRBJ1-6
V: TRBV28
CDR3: CASSFLQGNSPLHF
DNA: TGTGCCAGCAGTTTCCTGCAGGGGAATTCACCCCTCCACTTT

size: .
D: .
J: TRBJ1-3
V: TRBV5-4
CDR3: CASSKWTEANTIYF
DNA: TGTGCCAGCAGCAAGTGGACAGAAGCAAACACCATATATTTT